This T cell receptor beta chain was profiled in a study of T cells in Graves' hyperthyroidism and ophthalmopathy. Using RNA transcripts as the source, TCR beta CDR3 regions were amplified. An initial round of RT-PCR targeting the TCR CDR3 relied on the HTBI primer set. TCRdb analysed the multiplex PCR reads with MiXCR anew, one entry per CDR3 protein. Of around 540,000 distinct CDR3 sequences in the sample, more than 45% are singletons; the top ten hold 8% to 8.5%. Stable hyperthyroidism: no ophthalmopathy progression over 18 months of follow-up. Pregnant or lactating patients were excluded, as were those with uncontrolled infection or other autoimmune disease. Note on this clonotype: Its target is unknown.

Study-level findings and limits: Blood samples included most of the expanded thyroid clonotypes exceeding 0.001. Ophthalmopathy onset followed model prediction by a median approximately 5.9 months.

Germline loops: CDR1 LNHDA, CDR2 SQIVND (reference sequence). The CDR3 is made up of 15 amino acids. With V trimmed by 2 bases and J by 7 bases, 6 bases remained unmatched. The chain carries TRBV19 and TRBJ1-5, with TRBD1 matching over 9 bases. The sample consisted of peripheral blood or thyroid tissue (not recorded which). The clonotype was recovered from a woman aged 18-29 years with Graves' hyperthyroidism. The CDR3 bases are TGTGCCAGTAGTATACGGGACAGGGCGCACCAGCCCCAGCATTTT. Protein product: CASSIRDRAHQPQHF.